The 4 T cell receptor beta chains below were found in one sample sequenced in a study of patients and donors after allogeneic stem cell transplantation. In TCRdb, the RT-PCR reads were re-called with MiXCR into one record per CDR3 protein. The profile shows 400,000 to 450,000 distinct CDR3 sequences, approximately 16% of them singletons. The sample comprised blood, either unsorted or a sorted T cell fraction (not recorded which). These receptors were obtained from a human donor who was either an allogeneic HSCT recipient or a stem cell or donor lymphocyte infusion donor (not recorded which). It is not recorded whose cells these are; they may come from a transplant donor.

This clonotype was counted at least ten times. The chain is built from TRBV7-6 and TRBJ2-7, with TRBD2 matching over 8 bases. Germline values: CDR1 SGHVS, CDR2 FNYEAQ. The CDR3 has 16 amino acids. The V segment lost 1 base and the J segment 0 bases; nucleotides outside the gene matches: 5. The CDR3 region is CASSLELAAFSYEQYF. For the CDR3, the DNA is TGTGCCAGCAGCTTAGAACTAGCGGCCTTCTCCTACGAGCAGTACTTC. The entire variable domain, with the rest obtained from reference TRBV7-6 and TRBJ2-7, is as follows: GAGVSQSPRYKVTKRGQDVALRCDPISGHVSLYWYRQALGQGPEFLTYFNYEAQQDKSGLPNDRFSAERPEGSISTLTIQRTEQRDSAMYRCASSLELAAFSYEQYFGPGTRLTVT.

This clonotype was seen a handful of times. The chain combines TRBV3-1 with TRBJ1-2, with 11 nucleotides matching TRBD1. The germline V gene encodes CDR1 LGHDT and CDR2 YNNKEL (reference sequence). V lost 1 base and J lost 2; bases outside the gene matches: 3. The CDR3 is 16 residues long. The CDR3, as DNA: TGTGCCAGCAGCCAAGCACGGACAGGGGGCAACTATGGCTACACCTTC. This sequence encodes CASSQARTGGNYGYTF.

The CDR3 DNA follows: TGTGCCAGCAGCGCCTACAGGGTCTCCTACGAGCAGTACTTC. It translates to CASSAYRVSYEQYF. The chain combines TRBV11-3 with TRBJ2-7, with D tentatively TRBD1 (6 bases). This CDR3 is 14 amino acids long. Germline loops: CDR1 SGHNT, CDR2 YENEEA. The V end lost 5 bases, the J end lost 0 bases, and 11 bases lay between the germline ends.

V usage is TRBV10-3 and J usage is TRBJ1-2, with 8 bases identical to TRBD1. Trimming removed 0 bases from V and 8 bases from J; junction bases left unmatched: 5. CDR1 ENHRY and CDR2 SYGVKD come from the germline V gene. The CDR3 runs to 14 residues. CDR3 nucleotide sequence: TGTGCCATCAGTGAGTCGGACAGGGAGAGAGGCTACACCTTC. Its translation is CAISESDRERGYTF.